The clone carrying this TCR beta chain was detected many times. For TCRbeta, the library was prepared with unique molecular identifiers. TCRdb re-called the PCR reads with MiXCR, one entry per CDR3 protein. This sample yields about 400,000 distinct CDR3 sequences, of which roughly 22% are seen a single time; 3.8% belongs to the top ten. This CDR3 has 13 residues. J was trimmed by 5 bases and V by 4 bases; bases with no gene match: 4. These data are taken from a study of T-cell reconstitution after alpha-beta-depleted transplantation in children. The sequence came from a human donor who donated a stem cell graft to a child with acute myeloid leukemia. The sample consisted of PBMCs from the stem cell graft donor, taken from the stem cell graft. The chain carries TRBV12-3 or TRBV12-4 and TRBJ2-7; 8 nucleotides line up with TRBD1. CDR3 residues: CASSWAGGHEQYF. In DNA, the CDR3 is TGTGCCAGCAGTTGGGCAGGGGGCCACGAGCAGTACTTC.